This T cell receptor beta chain was recorded in a study of blood T cell repertoires in COVID-19. Background on the study: Acute-phase and convalescent COVID-19 samples originated in the United States, Italy and Spain.

Produced via immunoSEQ multiplex PCR; TCRdb's table is partial and in-frame only. The sample gives approximately 140,000 clones, less than 90% of which show up once; about 40% is in the top ten. About this clone: This sample also contains other DNA sequences that code for the same CDR3.

The sequencing input was peripheral blood. This clonotype was obtained from a human donor in a cohort sampled during active COVID-19.

CDR3 amino acids: CASSPGQFTDTQYF. CDR3 DNA sequence: TGTGCCAGCAGCCCCGGACAGTTCACAGATACGCAGTATTTT. This sequence joins TRBV11-2 and TRBJ2-3; D might be TRBD1 (6 bases). Per germline, CDR1 SGHAT and CDR2 FQNNGV. The CDR3 contains 14 residues. V lost 5 bases and J lost 2, with 11 bases in between.